The rows below give T cell receptor beta chains drawn from one sample of a study of control samples from healthy donors and cancer patients. Clones were sequenced by immunoSEQ multiplex PCR, and TCRdb holds only the in-frame ones, with some missing. This table holds about 20,000 clones, 88% found once. What was sequenced was PBMCs. The receptors come from a woman aged 55-69 years with head and neck cancer. The CDR3 runs from the conserved cysteine through the conserved F or W. Each record gives: J gene, V gene, clone size, D gene, CDR3 DNA, CDR3 protein. D genes are given only for firm matches. Expanded clones get a size class; other rows say once, few or many, or leave the size out.

j_gene: TRBJ1-1
v_gene: TRBV6-5
abundance: NA
d_gene: TRBD1
CDR3nt: TGTGCCAGCAGATCAGGGGGCTTGAACACTGAAGCTTTCTTT
CDR3aa: CASRSGGLNTEAFF

j_gene: TRBJ2-7
v_gene: TRBV10-3
abundance: NA
d_gene: TRBD1
CDR3nt: TGTGCCATCGGACAGGCCCAGGGATACGAGCAGTACTTC
CDR3aa: CAIGQAQGYEQYF

j_gene: TRBJ1-5
v_gene: TRBV18
abundance: NA
d_gene: TRBD1
CDR3nt: TGTGCCAGCTCACCGGGACAGGGGGCAGGGCAGCCCCAGCATTTT
CDR3aa: CASSPGQGAGQPQHF

j_gene: TRBJ1-5
v_gene: TRBV7-8
abundance: few
d_gene: NA
CDR3nt: TGTGCCAGCAGCTTCAAAGGGGAACATCAGCCCCAGCATTTT
CDR3aa: CASSFKGEHQPQHF

j_gene: TRBJ2-3
v_gene: TRBV28
abundance: NA
d_gene: NA
CDR3nt: TGTGCCAGCTGGACTGAAAACACAGATACGCAGTATTTT
CDR3aa: CASWTENTDTQYF

j_gene: TRBJ2-1
v_gene: TRBV6-5
abundance: NA
d_gene: NA
CDR3nt: TGTGCCAGCAGTTACTCCTCTTATGGCAATGAGCAGTTCTTC
CDR3aa: CASSYSSYGNEQFF

j_gene: TRBJ2-5
v_gene: TRBV27
abundance: NA
d_gene: NA
CDR3nt: TGTGCCAGCAGTTTAAAGGGTGGCTCGGTGGGGACCCAGTACTTC
CDR3aa: CASSLKGGSVGTQYF

j_gene: TRBJ2-1
v_gene: TRBV9
abundance: once
d_gene: TRBD1
CDR3nt: TGTGCCAGCAGCGTAGGACAGGGCTTGAGAAATGAGCAGTTCTTC
CDR3aa: CASSVGQGLRNEQFF

j_gene: TRBJ2-5
v_gene: TRBV5-6
abundance: NA
d_gene: NA
CDR3nt: TGTGCCAGCAGCGGGGACATCCAAGAGACCCAGTACTTC
CDR3aa: CASSGDIQETQYF

j_gene: TRBJ2-7
v_gene: TRBV18
abundance: NA
d_gene: NA
CDR3nt: TGTGCCAGCTCACGGACAGTCACCGCCAACTACGAGCAGTACTTC
CDR3aa: CASSRTVTANYEQYF

j_gene: TRBJ2-3
v_gene: TRBV5-1
abundance: NA
d_gene: TRBD2
CDR3nt: TGCGCCAGCAGCCCCGGGACTAGCGTAGATACGCAGTATTTT
CDR3aa: CASSPGTSVDTQYF

j_gene: TRBJ2-7
v_gene: TRBV28
abundance: once
d_gene: TRBD1
CDR3nt: TGTGCCAGCAGCCCCGGGGCAGGGGGTCCTTACGAGCAGTACTTC
CDR3aa: CASSPGAGGPYEQYF

j_gene: TRBJ2-3
v_gene: TRBV28
abundance: NA
d_gene: TRBD2
CDR3nt: TGTGCCAGCAGTTTAATAGGACTAGCGGGAGGTTCAGATACGCAGTATTTT
CDR3aa: CASSLIGLAGGSDTQYF

j_gene: TRBJ2-7
v_gene: TRBV13
abundance: NA
d_gene: TRBD2
CDR3nt: TGTGCCAGCAAAAACGCCGGGACTAGCGGGAGGTTCCCTACCTACGAGCAGTACTTC
CDR3aa: CASKNAGTSGRFPTYEQYF

j_gene: TRBJ2-1
v_gene: TRBV5-4
abundance: NA
d_gene: TRBD2
CDR3nt: TGTGCCAGCAGCCCGAGACTAGCGGAGGCCAATGAGCAGTTCTTC
CDR3aa: CASSPRLAEANEQFF

j_gene: TRBJ1-1
v_gene: TRBV7-8
abundance: NA
d_gene: NA
CDR3nt: TGTGCCAGCAGCCCCCTTCGTGGTGGGGCTTTCTTT
CDR3aa: CASSPLRGGAFF

j_gene: TRBJ2-2
v_gene: TRBV2
abundance: NA
d_gene: NA
CDR3nt: TGTGCCAGCAGTGATGGTTTTAGGCTTGGACAGCACACCGGGGAGCTGTTTTTT
CDR3aa: CASSDGFRLGQHTGELFF

j_gene: TRBJ2-1
v_gene: TRBV10-3
abundance: few
d_gene: NA
CDR3nt: TGTGCCATCAGTGAGTCAGAAGGGGACTACAATGAGCAGTTCTTC
CDR3aa: CAISESEGDYNEQFF

j_gene: TRBJ1-5
v_gene: TRBV28
abundance: NA
d_gene: NA
CDR3nt: TGTGCCAGCAGTAAGCCTCAGGGGAATCAGCCCCAGCATTTT
CDR3aa: CASSKPQGNQPQHF

j_gene: TRBJ2-1
v_gene: TRBV7-3
abundance: NA
d_gene: TRBD1
CDR3nt: TGTGCCAGCAGCTGGGGACAGGGAGGCAATGAGCAGTTCTTC
CDR3aa: CASSWGQGGNEQFF

j_gene: TRBJ2-2
v_gene: TRBV15
abundance: NA
d_gene: TRBD1
CDR3nt: TGTGCCACCCAACAGGGGGCCATCGGGGAGCTGTTTTTT
CDR3aa: CATQQGAIGELFF

j_gene: TRBJ1-1
v_gene: TRBV6-1
abundance: NA
d_gene: NA
CDR3nt: TGTGCCAGCAGTGAGTTGGCGGTCTGGAACACTGAAGCTTTCTTT
CDR3aa: CASSELAVWNTEAFF

j_gene: TRBJ1-5
v_gene: TRBV2
abundance: NA
d_gene: NA
CDR3nt: TGTGCCAGTCAAGAGACGCCGGGCGGGCAGCCCCAGCATTTT
CDR3aa: CASQETPGGQPQHF

j_gene: TRBJ1-1
v_gene: TRBV7-9
abundance: NA
d_gene: NA
CDR3nt: TGTGCCAGCAGCTTAGAGGGAATTGAAGCTTTCTTT
CDR3aa: CASSLEGIEAFF

j_gene: TRBJ1-1
v_gene: TRBV9
abundance: NA
d_gene: NA
CDR3nt: TGTGCCAGCAGCGCCATCCCTGTGAACACTGAAGCTTTCTTT
CDR3aa: CASSAIPVNTEAFF